This T cell receptor (beta chain) stems from a study of blood T cell repertoires in COVID-19. Study as a whole: The study drew acute and convalescent COVID-19 samples from the United States, Italy and Spain.

A remark on this clone: Compared with germline, one end of the junction differs, possibly owing to a read error.

As handled by the study authors: It was from reference gene primer amplification that nucleated cell counts were estimated. The protocol was immunoSEQ multiplex PCR, while the TCRdb copy is restricted to in-frame clones and leaves out a portion. V, J and clone size reflect that table, while D and trimming were determined from the DNA. The table lists just over 150,000 clones, less than 90% of them singletons. The CDR3 runs 15 residues. CDR1 MNHNS and CDR2 SASEGT come from the germline V gene. This chain joins TRBV6-1 and TRBJ2-2, with 7 bases matching TRBD1. The sequence was collected from a woman in her 70s with acute or convalescent COVID-19. The sample taken for sequencing was peripheral blood. The chain's CDR3 is CASTETGANTGELFF. As DNA, the CDR3 is TGTGCCAGCACTGAAACAGGGGCGAACACCGGGGAGCTGTTTTTT.